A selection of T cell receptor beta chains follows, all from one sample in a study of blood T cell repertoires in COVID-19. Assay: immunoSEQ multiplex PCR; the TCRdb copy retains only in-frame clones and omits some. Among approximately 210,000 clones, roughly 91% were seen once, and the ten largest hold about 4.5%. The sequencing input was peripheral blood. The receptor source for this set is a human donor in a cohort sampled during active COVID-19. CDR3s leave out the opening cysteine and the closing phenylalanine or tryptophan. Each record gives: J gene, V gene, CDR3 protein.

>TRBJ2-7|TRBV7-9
ASSRPPGQETYEQY
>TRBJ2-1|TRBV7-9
ASSLSPGTSGSFGEQF
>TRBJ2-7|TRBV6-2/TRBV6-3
ASSYDPRGAYEQY
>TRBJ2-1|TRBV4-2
ASSQDAGQGSNEQF
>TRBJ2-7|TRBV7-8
ASSYGQGGEQY
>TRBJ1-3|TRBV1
TSSPITTSGNTIY
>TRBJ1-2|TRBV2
ASSDFTGDYGYT
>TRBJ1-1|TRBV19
ASSIPGQVGGRAF
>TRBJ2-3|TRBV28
ASSFPLSGRDTDTQY
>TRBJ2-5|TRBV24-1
ATSDPGTGGASVETQY
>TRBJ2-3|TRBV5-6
ASSLGGSPDTQY
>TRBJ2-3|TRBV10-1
ASSGGTSVRQY
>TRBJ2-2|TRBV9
ASSPTSGMGTGELF
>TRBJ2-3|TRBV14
ASSQELLAGGADTQY
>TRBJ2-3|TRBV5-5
ASSSRPSSTDTQY
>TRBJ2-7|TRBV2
ASSVSFYEQY
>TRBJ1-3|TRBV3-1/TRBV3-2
ASSDGQGQGNTIY
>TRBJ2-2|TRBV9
ASSVYGTNTGELF
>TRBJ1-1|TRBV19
ASTPGGPLNTEAF
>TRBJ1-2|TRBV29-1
SVDGAYGYT
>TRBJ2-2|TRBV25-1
ASSDVGALTGELF
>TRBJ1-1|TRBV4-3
ASSQVIEQPEAF
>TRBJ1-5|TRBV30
AWSVQGLGQPQH
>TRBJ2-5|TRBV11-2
ASSTGFQETQY